This T cell receptor beta chain appears in the sequencing data of a study of immune evolution from preneoplasia to lung adenocarcinoma. Study-wide findings and caveats: Top clone frequencies peaked in normal lung, apparently declining through invasive adenocarcinoma.

By share of the sample, this clone is medium-sized (0.01 to 0.1%). Its matching antigen is unknown. Produced via immunoSEQ multiplex PCR; TCRdb's table is partial and in-frame only. Among several thousand clones listed, approximately 80% were seen once. Two lung cancer pathologists independently confirmed each histologic diagnosis. Source material: FFPE invasive lung adenocarcinoma tissue. The sequence derives from a person between 50 and 70 years old with lung adenocarcinoma.

CDR3 sequence (DNA): TGTGCCAGCTCACGAGACACAAATCAGCCCCAGCATTTT. This sequence encodes CASSRDTNQPQHF. The chain joins TRBV18 to TRBJ1-5; no firm D call. This CDR3 region has 13 residues. From germline, CDR1 is KGHSH and CDR2 LQKENI. V was pared by 4 bases and J by 4 bases, with 8 bases between.